This T cell receptor beta chain was retrieved from a study of T cell clonality in common variable immunodeficiency. Points from the study as a whole: Shared TCRbeta clones were fewer between CVID subjects than controls. Reportedly, TCR beta sequences from common variable immunodeficiency showed fewer deletions and N-nucleotide insertions.

Sequencing was performed with immunoSEQ multiplex PCR; in TCRdb, only in-frame clones are kept and a portion is missing. The sample is made up of about 45,000 clones, none counted only once. Both groups were predominantly of Caucasian heritage. Points on this clone: Its specificity is not known. The sequence runs out 3 residues before the end of the CDR3; the remainder is reconstructed from the germline J gene.

Trimming pared 0 bases from V and 9 bases from J, leaving 27 bases between. Germline-derived CDR1 and CDR2 are GTSNPN and SVGIG (reference sequence). There are 18 residues in the CDR3. This rearrangement joins TRBV30 to TRBJ1-3; D is possibly TRBD1 (6 bases). Sequencing was performed on peripheral blood mononuclear cells. The sequence was obtained from a person between 18 and 75 years old in good health. The sequenced CDR3 bases are TGTGCCTGGAGTGTACGAGGACGACAGGCGGTTCTGAGGGGCACC. This gives the protein CAWSVRGRQAVLRGT. The whole CDR3 sequence is CAWSVRGRQAVLRGTIYF.